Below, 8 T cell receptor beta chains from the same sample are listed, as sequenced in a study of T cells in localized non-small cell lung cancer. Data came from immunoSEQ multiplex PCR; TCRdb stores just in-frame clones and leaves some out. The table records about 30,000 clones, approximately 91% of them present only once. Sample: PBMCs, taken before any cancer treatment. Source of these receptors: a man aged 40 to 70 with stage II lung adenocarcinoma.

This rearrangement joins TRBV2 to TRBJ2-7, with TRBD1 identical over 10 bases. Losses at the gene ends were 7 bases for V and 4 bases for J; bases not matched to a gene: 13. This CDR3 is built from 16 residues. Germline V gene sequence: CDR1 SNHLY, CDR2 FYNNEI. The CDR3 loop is CASKIEGQGKGYEQYF. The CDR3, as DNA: TGTGCCAGCAAAATCGAGGGACAGGGGAAAGGATACGAGCAGTACTTC.

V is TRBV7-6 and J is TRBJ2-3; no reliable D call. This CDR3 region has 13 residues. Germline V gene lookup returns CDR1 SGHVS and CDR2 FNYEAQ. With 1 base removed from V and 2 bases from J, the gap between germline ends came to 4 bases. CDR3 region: CASSLENTDTQYF. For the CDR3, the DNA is TGTGCCAGCAGCTTAGAGAACACAGATACGCAGTATTTT.

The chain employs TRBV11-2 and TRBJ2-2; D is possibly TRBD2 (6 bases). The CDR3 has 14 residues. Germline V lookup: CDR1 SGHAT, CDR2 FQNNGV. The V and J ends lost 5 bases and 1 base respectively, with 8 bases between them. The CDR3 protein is CASSPGLNTGELFF. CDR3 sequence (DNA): TGTGCCAGCAGCCCGGGACTGAACACCGGGGAGCTGTTTTTT.

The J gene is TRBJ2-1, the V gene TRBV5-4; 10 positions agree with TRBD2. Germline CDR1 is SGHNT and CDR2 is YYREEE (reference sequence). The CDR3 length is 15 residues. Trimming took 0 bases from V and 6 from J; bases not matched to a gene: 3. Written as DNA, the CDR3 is TGTGCCAGCAGCTTGGATTGGACTAGCGGCAATGAGCAGTTCTTC. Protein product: CASSLDWTSGNEQFF. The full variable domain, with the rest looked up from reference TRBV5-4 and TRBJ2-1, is ETGVTQSPTHLIKTRGQQVTLRCSSQSGHNTVSWYQQALGQGPQFIFQYYREEENGRGNFPPRFSGLQFPNYSSELNVNALELDDSALYLCASSLDWTSGNEQFFGPGTRLTVL.

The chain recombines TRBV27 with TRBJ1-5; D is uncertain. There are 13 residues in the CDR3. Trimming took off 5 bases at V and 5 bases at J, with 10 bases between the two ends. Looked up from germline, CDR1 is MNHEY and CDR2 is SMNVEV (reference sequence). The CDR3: CASSQKADQPQHF. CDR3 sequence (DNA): TGTGCCAGCAGTCAAAAGGCCGATCAGCCCCAGCATTTT.

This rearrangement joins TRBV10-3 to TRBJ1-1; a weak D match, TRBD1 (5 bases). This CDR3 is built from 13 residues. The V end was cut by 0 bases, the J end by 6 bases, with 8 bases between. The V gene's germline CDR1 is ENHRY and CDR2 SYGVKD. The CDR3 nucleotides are TGTGCCATCAGTGAGTCCCCGGGGGCTGAAGCTTTCTTT. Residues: CAISESPGAEAFF.

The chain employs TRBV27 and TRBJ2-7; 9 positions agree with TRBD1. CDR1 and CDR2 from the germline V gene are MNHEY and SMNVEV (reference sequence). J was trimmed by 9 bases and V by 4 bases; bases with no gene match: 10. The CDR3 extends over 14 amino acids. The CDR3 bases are TGTGCCAGCAGTTCCCCGGGACAGGGCAAGGGGCAGTACTTC. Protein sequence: CASSSPGQGKGQYF.

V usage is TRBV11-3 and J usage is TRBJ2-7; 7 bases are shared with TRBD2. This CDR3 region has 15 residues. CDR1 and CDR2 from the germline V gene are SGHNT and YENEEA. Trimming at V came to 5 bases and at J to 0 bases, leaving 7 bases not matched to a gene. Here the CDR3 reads CASSATSESSYEQYF. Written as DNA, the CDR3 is TGTGCCAGCAGCGCCACTAGCGAAAGCTCCTACGAGCAGTACTTC.